This TCR beta chain was recorded in a study of control samples from healthy donors and cancer patients. The protocol was immunoSEQ multiplex PCR, while the TCRdb copy is restricted to in-frame clones and leaves out a portion. The sample carries under 20,000 clones, about four fifths recorded once. CDR3 length equals 13 residues. The V end was cut by 7 bases, the J end by 4 bases, with 10 bases between. Germline V gene lookup returns CDR1 SNHLY and CDR2 FYNNEI. This chain links TRBV2 with TRBJ2-2; D is perhaps TRBD2 (6 bases). Sequencing was performed on PBMCs. This receptor was obtained from a man older than 75 with head and neck cancer. CDR3 protein: CASTREVTGELFF. CDR3 nucleotide sequence: TGTGCCAGCACGAGGGAGGTCACCGGGGAGCTGTTTTTT.